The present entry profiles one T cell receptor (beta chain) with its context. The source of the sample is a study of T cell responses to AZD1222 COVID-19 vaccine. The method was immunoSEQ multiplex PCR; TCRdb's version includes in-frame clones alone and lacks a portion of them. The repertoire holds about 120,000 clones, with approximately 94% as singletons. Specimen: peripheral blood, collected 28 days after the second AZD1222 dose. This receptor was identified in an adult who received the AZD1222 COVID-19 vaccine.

The CDR3 coding sequence is TGTGCCTGGAGTGTACTAGTAGGGCGCAATGAGCAGTTCTTC. Translated: CAWSVLVGRNEQFF. This rearrangement joins TRBV30 to TRBJ2-1, with D possibly TRBD2 on 5 matching bases. The CDR3 consists of 14 residues. The V end was cut by 0 bases, the J end by 6 bases, with 12 bases between. The germline CDR1 and CDR2 sequences are GTSNPN and SVGIG (reference sequence).